A few counts support the clone carrying this TCR beta chain. The data stem from a study of blood T cells in healthy people across ages. Whole-study context: Template switching retrieved approximately one barcoded beta molecule for each two T cells.

Each donor was a healthy Caucasian individual from Russia, aged roughly 6 to 90. Sample-barcoded 5' priming and a J-beta primer mix drove a second PCR of about 6 to 11 cycles. Each cDNA molecule, via a template-switch adaptor with 12 random nucleotides, was tagged. TCRdb independently ran MiXCR on the 5' RACE reads; one entry per CDR3 protein. The sample has more than 900,000 distinct CDR3 sequences, approximately 25% seen once. The sample also formed part of further work on T cells of mothers and their children.

The sequence was obtained from a girl aged 2 to 9 in good health. The sample was blood.

The CDR3 loop is CASGGGPQETQYF. The DNA of the CDR3 is TGTGCCAGCGGGGGAGGGCCCCAAGAGACCCAGTACTTC. The J gene is TRBJ2-7, the V gene TRBV7-2; 7 positions match TRBD2. The J call is in doubt because the DNA end fits TRBJ2-5 better. Germline V gene data show CDR1 as SGHTA and CDR2 as FQGNSA. CDR3 size: 13 residues.